Below, one T cell receptor (beta chain) is given with its context. How the authors handled the data: Estimated nucleated cell counts came from reference gene primer amplification. Data came from immunoSEQ multiplex PCR; TCRdb stores just in-frame clones and leaves some out. D and trimming were read from the DNA, whereas the V and J calls and clone size are those reported in that table. The sample carries a few hundred thousand clones, about 85% recorded once. These data are taken from a study of blood T cell repertoires in COVID-19. As for the study in general: COVID-19 samples, acute and convalescent, were from the United States, Italy and Spain. T cells, B-cell-depleted T cells, or PBMCs supplied cDNA or gDNA.

V lost 0 bases to trimming and J lost 8 bases, with 11 bases between them. Germline V gene lookup returns CDR1 MNHEY and CDR2 SVGAGI. CDR3 length: 15 residues. The sequenced material came from peripheral blood. This TCR came from a young woman with acute or convalescent COVID-19. The V and J genes are TRBV6-5 and TRBJ1-6; no clear D gene. The CDR3 reads CASSYSGERDSPLHF. The CDR3 DNA reads as TGTGCCAGCAGTTACTCTGGGGAGAGGGATTCACCCCTCCACTTT.